The clone carrying this TCR beta chain came up a few times. Antigen specificity is unknown. This specimen comes from a study of T cell repertoires in cytomegalovirus infection. Study overall: It was recently identified HLA-C-restricted and well-studied HLA-B-restricted CMV epitopes that the study used. The public TCR beta signatures pointed to both CMV infection and matching HLA type. Overall study findings and caveats: Pooled public TCR beta family frequency picked out CMV carriers with the relevant HLA.

From the reads, TCRdb called clonotypes with MiXCR, one entry per CDR3 protein. Here the sample spans roughly 160,000 distinct CDR3 sequences, less than 25% being singletons. The CDR3 has 15 amino acids. Germline trimming cut 8 bases from V and 2 bases from J; bases unmatched to any gene: 6. The V gene is TRBV12-3 or TRBV12-4, the J gene TRBJ2-1; 10 bases align to TRBD2. The material sequenced was CD8+ T cells from cultured PBMCs, taken from culture after CMV antigen stimulation. This TCR came from a human donor in good health (CMV status not recorded). Some clones in this sample may be carry-over from other donors' samples. Here the CDR3 reads CASLLGTSAYNEQFF. In nucleotides, the CDR3 is TGTGCCAGCCTCCTCGGGACTAGCGCCTACAATGAGCAGTTCTTC.